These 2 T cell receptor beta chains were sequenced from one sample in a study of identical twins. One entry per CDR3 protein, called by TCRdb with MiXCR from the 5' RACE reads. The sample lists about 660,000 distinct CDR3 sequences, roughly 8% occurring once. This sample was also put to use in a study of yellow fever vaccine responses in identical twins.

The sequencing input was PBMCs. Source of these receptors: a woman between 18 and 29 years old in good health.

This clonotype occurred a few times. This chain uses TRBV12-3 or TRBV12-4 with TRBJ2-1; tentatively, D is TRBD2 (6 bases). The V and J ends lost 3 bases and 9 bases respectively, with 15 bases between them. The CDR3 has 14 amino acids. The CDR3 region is CASSLGTQNAEQFF. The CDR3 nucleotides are TGTGCCAGCAGTTTGGGGACTCAAAACGCTGAGCAGTTCTTC.

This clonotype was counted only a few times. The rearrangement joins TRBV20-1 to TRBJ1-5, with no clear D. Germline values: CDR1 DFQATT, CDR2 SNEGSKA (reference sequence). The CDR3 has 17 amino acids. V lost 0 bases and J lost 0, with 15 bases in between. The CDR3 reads CSARDRDGFYSNQPQHF. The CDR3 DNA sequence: TGCAGTGCTAGAGACCGTGACGGATTCTATAGCAATCAGCCCCAGCATTTT.